This record looks at one T cell receptor (beta chain) sequence and its context. Its antigen remains unidentified. This specimen comes from a study of T cell clones after liver transplantation. Study at large: Without induction therapy, subjects received standard immunosuppression until 12-24 months post-transplant. Blood was drawn pre-transplant, before withdrawal, and after full or failed withdrawal. Whole-study results and caveats: Low donor cell numbers restricted donor-reactive repertoire measurement in two subjects.

CDR3 length: 13 amino acids. Germline values: CDR1 SGHDT, CDR2 YYEEEE. V was clipped by 7 bases and J by 6 bases, with 17 bases between them. Assay used: immunoSEQ multiplex PCR; TCRdb lists only in-frame clones, some missing. The sample includes some 80,000 clones, under 90% seen only once; the top ten take more than 2%. This receptor was taken from a human patient who received a liver transplant. Part of the T cell pool may stem from the graft donor. This specimen consisted of CD4+ T cells from blood, obtained roughly 50 months after liver transplant. This sequence joins TRBV5-6 and TRBJ2-7; D possibly matches TRBD1 or TRBD2 (6 bases each). CDR3 in amino acids: CASETGRLAEQYF. CDR3 sequence (DNA): TGTGCCAGCGAAACAGGGAGGCTTGCCGAGCAGTACTTC.